The T cell receptor (beta chain) under discussion was sequenced for a study of molecular identifiers for immune sequencing clone quantification. CDR1 is SGHVS and CDR2 is FNYEAQ in the germline V gene. The V and J ends lost 5 bases and 5 bases, in that order; junction bases with no gene match: 11. CDR3 size: 15 residues. This clonotype was counted at least ten times. Its specificity is not known. Previously described methods with listed TCR primers produced the bulk TCR libraries. TCRdb used MiXCR to reprocess the PCR reads, holding one entry per CDR3 protein. The repertoire holds 100,000 or so distinct CDR3 sequences, 30% to 45% seen once, with about 9.7% in the top ten. Notes on the study in general: Molecules of identical TCR sharing a barcode could underestimate highly expanded clone sizes.

Sorted cells numbering about 19,000 to 1,000,000, with 10%, 30% or 50% RNA, yielded the naive CD8 libraries. Using a CD8+CD4-CCR7+CD45RA+ phenotype, naive CD8 T cells were sorted. The sequenced sample consisted of naive CD8+ T cells from blood, with Jurkat cell RNA spiked in. Subset specified: FACS-sorted CD8+CD4-CCR7+CD45RA+ naive T cells. The TCR sequence derives from a human donor in good health. Some libraries in this study had Jurkat cell RNA spiked in. This chain joins TRBV7-6 and TRBJ2-5, with TRBD2 matching 7 bases. The CDR3 nucleotides read TGTGCCAGCAGCCCCGAGGCTAGCGGCCTGGAGACCCAGTACTTC. This encodes CASSPEASGLETQYF.